Listed here are 21 T cell receptor beta chains from one sample, sequenced in a study of CD4 and CD8 cells across lung adenocarcinoma regions. TCRdb passed the PCR reads through MiXCR, listing each CDR3 protein once. The data hold some 8,000 distinct CDR3 sequences, with under 60% observed a single time. Input material: CD8+ T cells from the center of a lung tumor. The receptors come from a male donor with lung adenocarcinoma. The CD4 and CD8 labels of this study may be unreliable.

The chain links TRBV28 to TRBJ1-4; no firm D call. CDR1 and CDR2 (germline): MDHEN, SYDVKM. CDR3 length: 13 residues. The V end was cut by 8 bases, the J end by 5 bases, with 12 bases between. CDR3 DNA: TGTGCCAGCCGATGGGGTCCAAATGAAAAACTGTTTTTT. Protein sequence: CASRWGPNEKLFF.

The chain combines TRBV6-4 with TRBJ2-3, with 8 bases identical to TRBD2. The J call may be in error: the DNA end matches TRBJ2-7 better. Germline values: CDR1 MRHNA, CDR2 SNTAGT. This CDR3 has 16 residues. Here the CDR3 reads CASSPQPSGSTETQYF. The CDR3 bases are TGTGCCAGCAGCCCCCAGCCAAGCGGGAGCACAGAGACGCAGTACTTC.

This clonotype was seen only once. The CDR3: CASSDYQGAADTQYF. In nucleotides, the CDR3 is TGCGCCAGCAGTGACTATCAGGGGGCTGCGGATACGCAGTATTTT. The V call is TRBV10-1, the J call TRBJ2-3; 8 bases line up with TRBD1. V lost 3 bases, J lost 6 bases, and 8 bases stayed unmatched. The germline V gene has CDR1 WNHNN and CDR2 SYGVQD (reference sequence). The CDR3 loop spans 15 amino acids.

This clonotype was recorded only once. The chain joins TRBV10-3 to TRBJ2-1; tentatively, D is TRBD2 (6 bases). The DNA end lines up better with TRBJ2-5; the J call may be wrong. Germline loops: CDR1 ENHRY, CDR2 SYGVKD. The CDR3 loop spans 15 amino acids. Written as DNA, the CDR3 is TGTGCCATCAGTTCTCCGGGACGGGAGAGAGAGACCCAGTACTTC. This translates into CAISSPGRERETQYF.

This chain joins TRBV27 and TRBJ2-1, with 12 positions matching TRBD2. With 3 bases clipped from V and 7 bases from J, the junction kept 4 bases outside the gene matches. The CDR3 loop spans 15 amino acids. CDR1 and CDR2 (germline): MNHEY, SMNVEV (reference sequence). Here the CDR3 reads CASSFLAGGWNEQFF. For the CDR3, the DNA is TGTGCCAGCAGTTTTCTAGCGGGAGGGTGGAATGAGCAGTTCTTC.

The V and J genes are TRBV6-5 and TRBJ2-5, with TRBD2 identical over 7 bases. The tail of the sequence fits TRBJ2-7 better, so the J call may be wrong. This CDR3 spans 15 amino acids. Germline CDR1 reads MNHEY; CDR2 reads SVGAGI. The CDR3 reads CASSYSGGRPDEQYF. CDR3 sequence (DNA): TGTGCCAGCAGTTACTCGGGGGGGAGGCCCGACGAGCAGTACTTC.

This clonotype has ten or more counts. The chain links TRBV6-1 to TRBJ2-5; 14 bases are a match to TRBD2. Germline V gene data show CDR1 as MNHNS and CDR2 as SASEGT. V shed 7 bases and J 4 bases; nucleotides not matched to a gene: 5. The CDR3 runs to 15 residues. Here the CDR3 reads CASTIGTSGRETQYF. In nucleotides, the CDR3 is TGTGCCAGCACTATCGGGACTAGCGGGAGAGAGACCCAGTACTTC.

Many counts were recorded for this clonotype. The V call is TRBV14, the J call TRBJ1-4; D gene unclear. The length of the CDR3 is 14 residues. Trimming removed 0 bases at V and 6 bases at J, with 8 bases between. Germline V gene sequence: CDR1 SGHDN, CDR2 FVKESK. CDR3 region: CASSQDSIYEKLFF. The CDR3 region has the DNA TGTGCCAGCAGCCAAGACAGTATTTATGAAAAACTGTTTTTT.

In this sample, this clonotype turned up a few times. The chain is built from TRBV5-1 and TRBJ1-1; a weak D match, TRBD1 (5 bases). Germline CDR1 is SGHRS and CDR2 is YFSETQ. Trimming left V 0 bases short and J 5 bases short, with 8 bases between. The CDR3 sequence is 13 residues long. The CDR3 region has the DNA TGCGCCAGCAGCTTGGAGTGGGGGACTGAAGCTTTCTTT. Encoded protein: CASSLEWGTEAFF.

The chain carries TRBV9 and TRBJ1-4; 8 nucleotides agree with TRBD1. Germline CDR1 is SGDLS and CDR2 is YYNGEE. With 4 bases clipped from V and 7 bases from J, the junction kept 15 bases outside the gene matches. The CDR3 extends over 17 amino acids. CDR3: CASSPPALGTGGEKLFF. CDR3 DNA: TGTGCCAGCAGCCCGCCGGCACTCGGGACAGGTGGTGAAAAACTGTTTTTT.

As regards this clonotype: A much larger clone sits a single nucleotide away, making a read error possible. The rearrangement joins TRBV23-1 to TRBJ1-1; D unresolved. TRBV23-1 is treated as an ORF (open reading frame) with a function not yet certain. The CDR3 extends over 12 amino acids. DNA of the CDR3: TGCGCCAGCAGCTTCGCTCCCCTCGGAGCTCTCTTT. Protein: CASSFAPLGALF.

This clonotype was detected ten times or more. The chain uses TRBV5-1 and TRBJ2-1; D not resolved. Germline values: CDR1 SGHRS, CDR2 YFSETQ. The CDR3 has 13 residues. Trimming left V 0 bases short and J 6 bases short, with 7 bases between. In DNA form, the CDR3 reads TGCGCCAGCAGCTTGGGGACCCCCAATGAGCAGTTCTTC. Protein product: CASSLGTPNEQFF.

As concerns this clonotype: One end of the junction varies from germline; a read error may be responsible. J is TRBJ2-1 and V is TRBV27, with 7 bases identical to TRBD1. Looked up from germline, CDR1 is MNHEY and CDR2 is SMNVEV (reference sequence). The CDR3 consists of 13 residues. This chain's CDR3 is CASSLDRVGEQLF. CDR3 sequence (DNA): TGTGCCAGCAGTTTAGACAGGGTGGGGGAGCAGCTCTTC.

This clonotype was detected ten times or more. The rearrangement uses TRBV9 and TRBJ2-1, with D possibly TRBD1 on 5 matching bases. Germline CDR1 reads SGDLS; CDR2 reads YYNGEE. Trimming left V 0 bases short and J 4 bases short, with 11 bases between. The CDR3 is 15 amino acids. CDR3 amino acids: CASSVETAQYNEQFF. Here the CDR3 DNA reads TGTGCCAGCAGCGTAGAGACAGCCCAATACAATGAGCAGTTCTTC.

This chain connects TRBV20-1 to TRBJ1-1; 7 bases are shared with TRBD1. Germline assignment: CDR1 DFQATT and CDR2 SNEGSKA (reference sequence). The V segment lost 3 bases and the J segment 11 bases; nucleotides outside the gene matches: 9. The CDR3 runs 12 residues. The CDR3 region is CSASLQGFEAFF. CDR3 DNA: TGCAGTGCTAGCCTACAGGGGTTTGAGGCTTTCTTT.

This clonotype was detected once. The rearrangement joins TRBV12-3 or TRBV12-4 to TRBJ2-2, with unresolved D. V was cut by 3 bases and J by 4 bases, with 6 bases left in between. This CDR3 is 13 amino acids long. CDR3 region: CASSFVRTGELFF. The DNA for the CDR3 is TGTGCCAGCAGTTTCGTTCGCACCGGGGAGCTGTTTTTT.

A word on this clonotype: One end of the junction varies from germline; a read error may be responsible. The chain carries TRBV7-8 and TRBJ2-3, with D perhaps matching TRBD2 (6 bases). CDR3 length equals 17 residues. Germline V gene data show CDR1 as SGHVS and CDR2 as FQNEAQ. The CDR3 sequence: CASSSWTGGWGTDMQYF. The CDR3 coding sequence is TGTGCCAGCAGCTCGTGGACTGGGGGGTGGGGCACAGATATGCAGTATTTT.

The V gene is TRBV14, the J gene TRBJ2-5, with D possibly matching TRBD2 (6 bases). This CDR3 spans 14 amino acids. The ends were cut back, 4 bases at V and 11 bases at J, with 20 bases in the middle. Germline V gene sequence: CDR1 SGHDN, CDR2 FVKESK. The CDR3 spells CASSRGTRGIEQYF. CDR3 in DNA: TGTGCCAGCAGCCGCGGGACCCGGGGGATTGAGCAGTACTTC.

The table lists this clonotype with a few counts. Possible read error: a much larger clone is one base away. V usage is TRBV6-1 and J usage is TRBJ2-1; 13 bases line up with TRBD2. The J call may not be correct, given that the DNA end is closer to TRBJ2-7. CDR1 and CDR2 (germline): MNHNS, SASEGT. The CDR3 consists of 15 residues. CDR3 sequence: CATYKPGLAGNEQYF. DNA for the CDR3: TGTGCCACGTACAAACCGGGACTAGCGGGAAATGAGCAGTACTTC.

The chain links TRBV6-2 or TRBV6-3 to TRBJ1-5, with TRBD1 as a possible D gene (6 bases). The germline gives CDR1 MNHEY, CDR2 SVGEGT. This CDR3 has 17 amino acids. V was pared by 10 bases and J by 0 bases, with 22 bases between. The CDR3 DNA reads TGTGCCACCTTACGTGGACAGAGTACGTATAGCAATCAGCCCCAGCATTTT. Translated: CATLRGQSTYSNQPQHF.

This chain joins TRBV3-1 and TRBJ2-7, with 8 bases identical to TRBD1. Germline V lookup: CDR1 LGHDT, CDR2 YNNKEL (reference sequence). V lost 10 bases to trimming and J lost 4 bases; unmatched junction nucleotides: 9. The CDR3 sequence is 13 residues long. CDR3 nucleotides: TGTGCCACCAGACAGGGGATAGGGTACGAGCAGTACTTC. Its protein is CATRQGIGYEQYF.